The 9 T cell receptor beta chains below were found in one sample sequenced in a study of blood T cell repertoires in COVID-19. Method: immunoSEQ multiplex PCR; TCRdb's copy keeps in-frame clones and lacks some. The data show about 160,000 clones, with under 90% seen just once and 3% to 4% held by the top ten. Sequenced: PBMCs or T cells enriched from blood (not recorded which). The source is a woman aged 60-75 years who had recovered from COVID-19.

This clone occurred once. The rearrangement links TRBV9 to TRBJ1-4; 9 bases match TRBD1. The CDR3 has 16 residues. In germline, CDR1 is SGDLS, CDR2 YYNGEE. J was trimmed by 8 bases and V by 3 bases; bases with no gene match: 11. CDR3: CASSARPSGTGEKLFF. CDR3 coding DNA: TGTGCCAGCAGCGCCCGGCCCTCCGGGACAGGGGAAAAACTGTTTTTT.

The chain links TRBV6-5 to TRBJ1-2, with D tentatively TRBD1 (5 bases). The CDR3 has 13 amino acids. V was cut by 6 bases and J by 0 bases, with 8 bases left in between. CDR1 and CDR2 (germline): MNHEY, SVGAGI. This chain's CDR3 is CASSRAPNYGYTF. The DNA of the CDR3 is TGTGCCAGCAGCAGGGCCCCTAACTATGGCTACACCTTC.

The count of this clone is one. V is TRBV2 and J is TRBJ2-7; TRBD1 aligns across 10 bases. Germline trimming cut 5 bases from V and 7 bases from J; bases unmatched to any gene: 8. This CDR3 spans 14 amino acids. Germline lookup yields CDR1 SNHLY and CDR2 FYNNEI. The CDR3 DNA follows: TGTGCCAGCAGTTTCCCGGGACAGGGGAGGGAGCAGTACTTC. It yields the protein CASSFPGQGREQYF.

The CDR3 DNA reads as TGTGCCAGCGTCGGTGGTAACACTGAAGCTTTCTTT. Protein: CASVGGNTEAFF. This chain links TRBV12-3 or TRBV12-4 with TRBJ1-1; no firm D call. The V end was cut by 8 bases, the J end by 2 bases, with 9 bases between. The CDR3 extends over 12 amino acids.

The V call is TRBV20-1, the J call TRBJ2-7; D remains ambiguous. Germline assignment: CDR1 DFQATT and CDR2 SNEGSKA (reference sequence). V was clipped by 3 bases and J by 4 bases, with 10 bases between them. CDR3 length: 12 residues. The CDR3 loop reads CSASLSGYEQYF. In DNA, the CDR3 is TGCAGTGCTAGTTTGTCGGGTTACGAGCAGTACTTC.

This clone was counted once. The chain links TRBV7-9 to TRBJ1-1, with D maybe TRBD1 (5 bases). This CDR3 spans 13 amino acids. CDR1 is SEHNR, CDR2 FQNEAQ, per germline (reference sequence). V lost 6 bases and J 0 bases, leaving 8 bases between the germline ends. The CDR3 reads CASRDSLNTEAFF. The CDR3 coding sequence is TGTGCCAGCAGAGACAGTTTGAACACTGAAGCTTTCTTT. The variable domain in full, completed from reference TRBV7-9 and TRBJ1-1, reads DTGVSQNPRHKITKRGQNVTFRCDPISEHNRLYWYRQTLGQGPEFLTYFQNEAQLEKSRLLSDRFSAERPKGSFSTLEIQRTEQGDSAMYLCASRDSLNTEAFFGQGTRLTVV.

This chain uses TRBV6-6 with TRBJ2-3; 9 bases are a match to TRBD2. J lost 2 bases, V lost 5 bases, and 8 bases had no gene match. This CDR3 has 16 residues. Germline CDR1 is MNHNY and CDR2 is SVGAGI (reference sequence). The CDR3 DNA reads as TGTGCCAGCAGTCTAGCGGGGCCGAGAAACACAGATACGCAGTATTTT. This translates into CASSLAGPRNTDTQYF.

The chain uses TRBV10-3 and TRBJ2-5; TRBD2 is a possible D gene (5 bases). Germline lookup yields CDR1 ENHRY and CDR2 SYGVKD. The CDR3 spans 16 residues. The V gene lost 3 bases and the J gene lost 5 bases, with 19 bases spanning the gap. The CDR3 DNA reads TGTGCCATCAGTGACCCCATTGGTAGCGAGAGGGAGACCCAGTACTTC. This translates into CAISDPIGSERETQYF.

CDR3 DNA: TGCGCCAGCAGCCCGCAGGGGGCCGAGAAGGGCTACACCTTC. Translating gives CASSPQGAEKGYTF. This rearrangement joins TRBV5-1 to TRBJ1-2, with TRBD1 matching over 8 bases. CDR3 length equals 14 residues. With V trimmed by 4 bases and J by 8 bases, 10 bases remained unmatched. Germline CDR1 SGHRS, CDR2 YFSETQ.